What follows describes a single T cell receptor (beta chain). This clone has a handful of counts. Its antigen is currently not known. No base-level quality is on record; no much larger clone is a single base apart. The CDR3 spans 13 residues, from the cysteine through the phenylalanine. Only CDR3 DNA is held: 39 bases, read in frame from base 1. Cut back by 3 bases and 7 bases, the V and J ends lie 16 bases apart. CDR1 is given as GTSNPN and CDR2 as SVGIG, both from the germline V gene (reference sequence). This sample is part of a study of cytomegalovirus exposure and HLA in healthy donors (dated by TCRdb to 2015 to 2018). Study-wide context: According to an earlier analysis of a few hundred of the donors, roughly 180 million T cells yielded 100 million or so unique TCR beta sequences and approximately 300 Gb of sequence data. To predict cytomegalovirus infection status, the study brought together high-throughput TCR immunosequencing, statistical association of individual TCRs with disease status, and machine learning. Rather than drawing on any new phenotypic data, the later analysis identified candidate immune exposures from TCR beta sequences and the way those sequences occurred across donors. An earlier analysis of 587 of the donors applied high-throughput TCR beta sequencing to assess whether each TCR beta V gene segment acted as functional or pseudogenic. To study patterns of TCR occurrence, a later analysis re-analyzed previously published TCR beta repertoires from 666 donors and added high-resolution HLA genotyping. Around 300 gigabases of sequencing data and 78 million or so unique TCR sequences were included in an early release covering roughly 600 HLA-typed donors. Several DR-DQ haplotypes were handled as single units for association and clustering because linkage in the cohort was strong. Every discovery cohort repertoire had been produced on one sequencing platform. Among some 400 genotyped donors of the cohort, an average of approximately 200,000 unique TCR beta nucleotide sequences was sequenced per donor, of which roughly 17% were non-productive. The study aimed to test whether cataloging public T cell receptors could reveal signatures of past pathogen exposure. Typing coverage varied by locus: 629-630 donors for A, B, C, DRB1 and DQB1; approximately 520 for DQA1; approximately 610 for DPA1; 400 to 480 for DPB1. HLA typing included class I and class II loci at four-digit resolution. Among the 398 genotyped donors, around 81% belonged to the genetic ancestry cluster associated with self-reported Caucasian donors. The study profiled the T cell repertoires of 500 to 800 subjects by immunosequencing and related them to cytomegalovirus serostatus. A separate validation cohort of approximately 120 different subjects was used in addition to the approximately 700-subject first cohort. Donor age, sex, ethnicity and CMV serostatus were compiled together with the repertoire data. A later genetic analysis used genome-wide SNP genotypes for about 55% of the 666 donors, treating that subset as a discovery cohort.

The cohort was made up of roughly 670 healthy bone marrow donors. At the time of sampling, every cohort member was nominally healthy, though immune exposures that went unrecorded were likely present. The donor tested CMV seropositive and was one of the 289 seropositive cohort members. Each donor provided a peripheral blood sample, and peripheral blood mononuclear cells were used for TCR beta sequencing. Genomic DNA was extracted from the blood cell samples with the Qiagen DNeasy Blood Extraction Kit. The protocol used for the library was the immunoSEQ multiplex PCR assay. For the multiplex PCR, a mixture combining 60 forward primers for TCR Vbeta segments and 13 reverse primers for TCR Jbeta segments was used. The CDR3 region of rearranged TCR beta genes was amplified from genomic DNA by a multiplex PCR assay. Amplified TCR beta libraries were sequenced as 87-base-pair reads on the Illumina HiSeq System. Under the source paper's analysis protocol: Across the 670 or so repertoires, a later analysis counted some 81 million unique TCR beta chains, 9.5 million to 12 million of which were shared by at least two donors. A nearest-neighbor algorithm error-corrected the raw reads and collapsed the reads into unique sequences, merging closely related sequences to remove PCR and sequencing errors. Alignment of CDR3 sequences to IMGT reference sequences was used to assign V, D and J gene segments. For a sequence to be retained, at least a six-nucleotide match to both a V gene segment and a J gene segment was required. A rearrangement was called productive if the CDR3 had no stop codons and remained in frame with V and J, and every other rearrangement was called non-productive. Following IMGT convention, CDR3 was defined as the stretch from the second conserved V-encoded cysteine to the conserved J-encoded phenylalanine. The earlier analysis of 500 to 650 of the donors excluded any sequence lacking an unambiguous match to a single V gene segment. An earlier analysis of almost 600 of the donors classified V segments as functional when productive rearrangements were above 56.7% and as segregating when the standard deviation between donors was above 5%. A statistical classification framework was built for diagnosing cytomegalovirus status from the catalog of TCR beta chain sequences. In a later analysis, V and J genes were assigned by comparing TCR nucleotide sequences against IMGT/GENE-DB human TR gene sequences. The TCRdist pipeline was used in a later analysis to assign CDR3 sequences and most-parsimonious VDJ recombination scenarios. In a later analysis, each TCR beta chain was defined by its CDR3 amino acid sequence together with its V-gene family, and reads without a unique V-gene family were excluded. A later analysis removed 592 highly shared, low-generation-probability nucleotide sequences to deal with suspected cross-contamination and a sequencing artifact. For each public chain, a later analysis derived a clonal expansion index from normalized ranks of inferred template counts within each repertoire. A later analysis computed generation probabilities with a VDJ recombination model fitted to out-of-frame rearrangements, and checked the results against IGoR. Hypergeometric tests were used in a later analysis to score TCR-TCR, TCR-HLA and TCR-CMV co-occurrence, with a repertoire-size bias correction applied to the TCR pairs. A later analysis estimated false discovery rates by permuting HLA or CMV assignments 20 times. In a later analysis, co-occurring TCRs were grouped with DBSCAN, and TCRdist sequence similarity was added when clustering was performed within HLA-allele-positive subsets. Repertoires with fewer than 30,000 or more than 120,000 public chains were left out of co-occurrence clustering, as were five repertoires with anomalous nucleotide sharing. TCRdb mirrors the immuneACCESS table, restricted to in-frame sequences. Some clones are absent from its copies; in checked studies, under half trace to an unresolved V gene, and the reason for the others is unknown. The DNA gave D and trimming, while V, J and clone size come from that table. The sample records more than 200,000 clones, roughly 82% of which are singletons. 4.5% to 7% of the sample is taken by the ten largest.

General findings and caveats noted by the study authors: V-gene and J-gene trimming of TCR beta chains was associated with a missense DCLRE1C variant in a later genetic analysis, and the association was replicated in an independent cohort. According to a later analysis, most CMV-associated TCR beta chains appeared to be HLA-restricted, and the HLA associations seemed to be driven largely by CMV exposure. Some IMGT-functional V segments, including TRBV6-2 and TRBV6-3, could not be told apart with the 87-base-pair reads, so those segments were excluded. It was suggested by the authors that the approach could potentially be generalized to other disease states and immunological phenotypes. Most TCR sequences were seen in very few donors, while some public TCRs were found in many individuals. CMV serostatus was the only immune exposure information available for the cohort. The earlier analysis of 587 of the donors excluded approximately 15 rarely observed V segments, including chromosome 9 orphons, because counts were too low. A group of highly shared sequence variants was considered likely to be a technical artifact of the sequencing pipeline. In a later analysis, several top co-occurrence clusters were reported to appear linked to parvovirus B19, influenza, CMV and Epstein-Barr virus. Because some donors lacked HLA typing at each locus, the association tests relied only on the typed subset. In a later analysis, TCR association rates were found to vary across HLA loci, with the most associated TCRs seen for DRB1 alleles and the fewest for HLA-C alleles. A few of the identified cytomegalovirus-associated TCR beta chains were confirmed in vitro to be specific for cytomegalovirus antigens. A further reported finding was that TCR beta sequences accurately predicted the HLA-A and HLA-B alleles for most subjects in the first cohort. An earlier analysis of approximately 530 of the donors showed that most TCR beta V segments appeared in productive rearrangements either about 87% or about 30% of the time, which broadly matched IMGT annotations. The classifier was reported to diagnose cytomegalovirus status with high specificity and sensitivity in both the original and validation cohorts. Correlated functional status among segregating V segments might be attributable to linkage disequilibrium, but an unknown experimental factor could not be ruled out. In this cohort, only TCR beta chains were sequenced, and detectable features were limited by the absence of alpha or paired-chain data. A later analysis associated about 17,000 TCR beta sequences with specific HLA alleles at a false discovery rate of 0.05. In the study, some 160 TCR beta chains were listed as associated with cytomegalovirus. In a later analysis, HLA-associated TCR beta chains showed more clonal expansion and lower generation probabilities than non-associated chains that were equally common. Presence/absence analyses assumed roughly uniform sequencing depth across donors, an assumption that may not hold. According to a later genetic analysis, donors in an Asian-associated ancestry cluster had fewer N-insertions in productive TCRs than the approximately 670-donor mean. When HLA alleles, especially DR and DQ, strongly co-occurred, attributing TCR associations to individual alleles was difficult.

Rearrangement joined TRBV30 to TRBJ2-7; the D segment could be TRBD2, given 5 matching bases. The clonotype originates from a man between 35 and 55 years old in good health and CMV-seropositive. Sequencing used PBMCs. The CDR3 protein is CAWRVRMGREQYF. The sequence in DNA is TGTGCCTGGAGGGTTCGGATGGGGAGAGAGCAGTACTTC.